This T cell receptor beta chain was identified during a study of T cell responses to AZD1222 COVID-19 vaccine. Study observations and caveats: A mostly white British donor set with more females was recruited, and clonal diversity was possibly underestimated.

A remark on this clone: Its antigen is undetermined.

The assay was immunoSEQ multiplex PCR, and TCRdb's table has in-frame clones only and misses some. Altogether 100,000 to 150,000 clones are present, more than 80% being singletons, with the ten largest covering about 4.3%. CDR1 is LGHNA and CDR2 is YSLEER in the germline V gene. V was trimmed by 0 bases and J by 6 bases, leaving 12 bases between them. The CDR3 loop spans 15 amino acids. The material sequenced was peripheral blood, taken 28 days after the second AZD1222 dose. The chain is built from TRBV4-3 and TRBJ1-5, with D hard to call. This TCR came from an adult who received the AZD1222 COVID-19 vaccine. CDR3 in DNA: TGCGCCAGCAGCCAAGATCCCCAGGCAGGTCAGCCCCAGCATTTT. It specifies CASSQDPQAGQPQHF.